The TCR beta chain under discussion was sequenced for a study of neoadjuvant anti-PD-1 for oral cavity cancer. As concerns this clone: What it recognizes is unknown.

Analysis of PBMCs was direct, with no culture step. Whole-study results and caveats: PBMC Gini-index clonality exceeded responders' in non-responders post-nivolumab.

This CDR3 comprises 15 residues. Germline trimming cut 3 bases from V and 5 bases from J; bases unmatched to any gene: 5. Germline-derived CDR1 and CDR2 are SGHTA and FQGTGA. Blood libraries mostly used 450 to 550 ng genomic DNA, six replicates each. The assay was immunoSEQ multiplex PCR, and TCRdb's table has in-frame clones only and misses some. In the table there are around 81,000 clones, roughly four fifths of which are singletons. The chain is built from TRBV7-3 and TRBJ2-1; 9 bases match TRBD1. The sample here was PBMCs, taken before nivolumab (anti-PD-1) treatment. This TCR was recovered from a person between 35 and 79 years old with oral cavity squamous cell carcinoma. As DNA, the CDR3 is TGTGCCAGCAGCTTGACAGGGGGTGAAAACAATGAGCAGTTCTTC. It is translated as CASSLTGGENNEQFF.